A selection of T cell receptor beta chains follows, all from one sample in a study of CD8 T cells in Susac syndrome. MiXCR, applied by TCRdb to the immunoSEQ multiplex PCR reads, yields one record per CDR3 protein. The sample records a few hundred thousand distinct CDR3 sequences, around 95% being singletons. Sequencing was done on a sample of CD4+ T cells from PBMCs. These receptor sequences come from a human donor with multiple sclerosis. The CDR3 runs from the conserved cysteine through the conserved F or W. A D gene is named only where the DNA matches it firmly. Expanded clones are given a class, and other clones once, few, many or no size at all.

NA	TRBV6-5	NA	TRBJ1-1	TGTGCCAGCAGCCCCAATACAGTGAACACTGAAGCTTTCTTT	CASSPNTVNTEAFF
NA	TRBV6-1	TRBD2	TRBJ2-7	TGTGCCAGCAGGGTGGGGCGGACTAGCGGGAGTAACCCCTACGAGCAGTACTTC	CASRVGRTSGSNPYEQYF
NA	TRBV7-8	TRBD2	TRBJ2-1	TGTGCCAGCAGCCTCCATGCGCTAGCGGGTAATAGTGAGCAGTTCTTC	CASSLHALAGNSEQFF
NA	TRBV28	NA	TRBJ1-2	TGTGCCAGCACCCCTGACTACTATGGCTACACCTTC	CASTPDYYGYTF
NA	TRBV29-1	NA	TRBJ2-1	TGCAGCGTTGAAGAAGGTCAGCGAAACTCCTACAATGAGCAGTTCTTC	CSVEEGQRNSYNEQFF
NA	TRBV9	NA	TRBJ2-3	TGTGCCAGCAGCGGCGGCGGGTATACAGATACGCAGTATTTT	CASSGGGYTDTQYF
NA	TRBV12-3/TRBV12-4	NA	TRBJ2-7	TGTGCCAGCAGTCCCCACAACGTACAACCCCCTTACGAGCAGTACTTC	CASSPHNVQPPYEQYF
NA	TRBV20-1	TRBD2	TRBJ2-5	TGCAGTGCACGGACTAGCGGGGAAGAGACCCAGTACTTC	CSARTSGEETQYF
once	TRBV20-1	NA	TRBJ2-7	TGCAGTGCTAGGACGCAGGTTGGCCGGCAGTACTTC	CSARTQVGRQYF
NA	TRBV12-3/TRBV12-4	TRBD2	TRBJ2-7	TGTGCCAGCAGTTTTCTAAAGGGACTAGCGGGATACGAGCAGTACTTC	CASSFLKGLAGYEQYF
NA	TRBV29-1	NA	TRBJ1-4	TGCAGCGTTGGAGGGGTGGAAAAACTGTTTTTT	CSVGGVEKLFF
NA	TRBV5-1	NA	TRBJ2-7	TGCGCCAGCAGCTTTCTGGGACATTCCTACGAGCAGTACTTC	CASSFLGHSYEQYF
NA	TRBV28	TRBD1	TRBJ1-1	TGTGCCAGCAGTTTAAAAGGGGGCGTCACTGAAGCTTTCTTT	CASSLKGGVTEAFF
NA	TRBV6-5	NA	TRBJ2-7	TGTGCCAGCGGCCGGATGGACGGGGCGACCTACGAGCAGTACTTC	CASGRMDGATYEQYF
NA	TRBV7-3	TRBD1	TRBJ2-1	TGTGCCAGCAGCCAGGCAGGGGGCCTTAATGAGCAGTTCTTC	CASSQAGGLNEQFF
NA	TRBV19	TRBD2	TRBJ2-5	TGTGCCAGTAGTCCACGGCGGGGGTACCAAGAGACCCAGTACTTC	CASSPRRGYQETQYF
NA	TRBV15	NA	TRBJ2-7	TGTGCCACCAGCAGAGCGGTGACAGTAACCTACGAGCAGTACTTC	CATSRAVTVTYEQYF
NA	TRBV29-1	NA	TRBJ1-5	TGCAGCGTTGTCCTACAGGGACAGCCCCAGCATTTT	CSVVLQGQPQHF
once	TRBV27	NA	TRBJ2-1	TGTGCCAGCAGTTCGACAGGTTCGCGCAATGAGCAGTTCTTC	CASSSTGSRNEQFF
NA	TRBV7-3	TRBD1	TRBJ2-4	TGTGCCAGCAGCTCGGGACAGGGAATGATTCAGTACTTC	CASSSGQGMIQYF
NA	TRBV27	NA	TRBJ2-7	TGTGCCAGCAGTTTCCAGATAGGACAGTCCTACGAGCAGTACTTC	CASSFQIGQSYEQYF
NA	TRBV29-1	TRBD1	TRBJ2-7	TGCAGCGTCCCGAAGGCAGGGGGCGAGCAGTACTTC	CSVPKAGGEQYF
NA	TRBV12-3/TRBV12-4	NA	TRBJ2-3	TGTGCCAGCAGCCATACTAACACAGATACGCAGTATTTT	CASSHTNTDTQYF
NA	TRBV5-6	NA	TRBJ1-5	TGTGCCAGCAGCTTCGGCTTCGCGGGCAATCAGCCCCAGCATTTT	CASSFGFAGNQPQHF
NA	TRBV20-1	NA	TRBJ2-3	TGCAGTGCTAGAGATGGGGCAGGGTTCAGAGGAGCAGATACGCAGTATTTT	CSARDGAGFRGADTQYF
NA	TRBV20-1	TRBD2	TRBJ2-3	TGCAGCTTGGCCGGGGGACTAGCGGGAGTAGGCACAGATACGCAGTATTTT	CSLAGGLAGVGTDTQYF
NA	TRBV24-1	NA	TRBJ2-1	TGTGCCACCGTCCTCCGAGGGTCCCACAATGAGCAGTTCTTC	CATVLRGSHNEQFF
NA	TRBV29-1	NA	TRBJ2-5	TGCAGCGTTGGGAGTGGGACCCAGTACTTC	CSVGSGTQYF
NA	TRBV29-1	NA	TRBJ1-2	TGCAGCGCTGGAGGAGATGGCTACACCTTC	CSAGGDGYTF
NA	TRBV5-1	TRBD2	TRBJ2-5	TGCGCCAGCAGCTTTTCGGTAGCGGGGGAACTGCAAGAGACCCAGTACTTC	CASSFSVAGELQETQYF
NA	TRBV28	NA	TRBJ2-7	TGTGCCAGCAGTTTAGGGTGGAACCGAGAGAGTGAGCAGTACTTC	CASSLGWNRESEQYF
NA	TRBV2	TRBD2	TRBJ2-7	TGTGCCAGCAGCCCCGAAGCGACTAGCGGAGAGCAGTACTTC	CASSPEATSGEQYF
once	TRBV2	TRBD1	TRBJ2-7	TGTGCCAGCACCCGGGACAGGTGGTCCTACGAGCAGTACTTC	CASTRDRWSYEQYF
once	TRBV19	TRBD1	TRBJ2-1	TGTGCCAGTAGAAAATCGACAGGGTATGAGCAGTTCTTC	CASRKSTGYEQFF
NA	TRBV19	NA	TRBJ2-3	TGTGCCAGTAGTTATTGGAGAGGGGGTGGTACGCAGTATTTT	CASSYWRGGGTQYF
NA	TRBV3-1	NA	TRBJ2-1	TGTGCCAGCAGCCAAGGCCGTTTCTTCAATGAGCAGTTCTTC	CASSQGRFFNEQFF
NA	TRBV7-9	NA	TRBJ2-1	TGTGCCAGCAGTCCCCCCCCCAATGAGCAGTTCTTC	CASSPPPNEQFF
NA	TRBV30	NA	TRBJ2-7	TGTGCCTGGAATCGGGCAGGGATTACCTACGAGCAGTACTTC	CAWNRAGITYEQYF
NA	TRBV20-1	NA	TRBJ2-4	TGCAGTGCGCCCCACGGGCTAGCCAAAAACATTCAGTACTTC	CSAPHGLAKNIQYF
NA	TRBV24-1	TRBD1	TRBJ2-7	TGTGCCACCAGTGATCCGGGACAGGGGACCTACGAGCAGTACTTC	CATSDPGQGTYEQYF
NA	TRBV6-1	NA	TRBJ2-3	TGTGCCAGCAGTGTTCAGGGACTCACAGATACGCAGTATTTT	CASSVQGLTDTQYF
NA	TRBV29-1	TRBD1	TRBJ2-6	TGCAGCGTCCTCAGGGGGAGCTCTGGGGCCAACGTCCTGACTTTC	CSVLRGSSGANVLTF